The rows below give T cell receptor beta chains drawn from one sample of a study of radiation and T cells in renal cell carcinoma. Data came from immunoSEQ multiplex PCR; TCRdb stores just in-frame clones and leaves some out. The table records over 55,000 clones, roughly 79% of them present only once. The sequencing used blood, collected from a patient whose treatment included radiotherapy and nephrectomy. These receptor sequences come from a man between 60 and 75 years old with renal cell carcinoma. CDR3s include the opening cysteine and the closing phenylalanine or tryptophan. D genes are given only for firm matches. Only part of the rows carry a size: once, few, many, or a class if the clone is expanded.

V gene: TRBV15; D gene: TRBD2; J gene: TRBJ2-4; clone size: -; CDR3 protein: CATSRDRSGGENIQYF; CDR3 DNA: TGTGCCACCAGCAGAGATCGGTCCGGGGGGGAAAACATTCAGTACTTC
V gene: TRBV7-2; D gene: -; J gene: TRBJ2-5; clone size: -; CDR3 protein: CASSLYRETQYF; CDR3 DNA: TGTGCCAGCAGCTTATACCGGGAGACCCAGTACTTC
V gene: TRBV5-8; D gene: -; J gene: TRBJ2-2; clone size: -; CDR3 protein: CASSQENIAGELFF; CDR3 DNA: TGTGCCAGCAGCCAAGAAAATATAGCCGGGGAGCTGTTTTTT
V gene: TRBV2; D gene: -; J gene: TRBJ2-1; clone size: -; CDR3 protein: CASSPKNEQFF; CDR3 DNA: TGTGCCAGCAGCCCTAAGAATGAGCAGTTCTTC
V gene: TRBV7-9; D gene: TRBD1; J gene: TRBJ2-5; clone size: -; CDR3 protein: CASSVATGYQETQYF; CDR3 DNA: TGTGCCAGCAGCGTAGCGACAGGGTACCAAGAGACCCAGTACTTC
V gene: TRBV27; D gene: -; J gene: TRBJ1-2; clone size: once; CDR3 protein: CASSLSGILGYGYTF; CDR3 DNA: TGTGCCAGCAGTTTATCCGGCATCCTAGGCTATGGCTACACCTTC
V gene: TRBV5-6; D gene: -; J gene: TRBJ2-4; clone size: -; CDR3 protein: CASSLFTRDIENIQYF; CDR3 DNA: TGTGCCAGCAGCTTGTTTACCCGGGACATAGAAAACATTCAGTACTTC
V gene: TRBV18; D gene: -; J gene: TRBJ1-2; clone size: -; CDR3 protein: CASSPSRDYGYTF; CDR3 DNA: TGTGCCAGCTCACCAAGCCGGGACTATGGCTACACCTTC
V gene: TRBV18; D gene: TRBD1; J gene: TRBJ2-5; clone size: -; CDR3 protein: CASSPRDRGTQETQYF; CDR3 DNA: TGTGCCAGCTCACCGCGGGACAGGGGGACCCAAGAGACCCAGTACTTC
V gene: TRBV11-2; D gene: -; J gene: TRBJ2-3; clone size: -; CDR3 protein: CASSWGGGTPPDTQYF; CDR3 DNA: TGTGCCAGCAGCTGGGGAGGGGGGACCCCCCCAGATACGCAGTATTTT
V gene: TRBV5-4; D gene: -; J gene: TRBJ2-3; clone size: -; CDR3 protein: CASSKPLGGTPADTQYF; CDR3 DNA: TGTGCCAGCAGCAAACCCCTGGGCGGGACGCCCGCAGATACGCAGTATTTT
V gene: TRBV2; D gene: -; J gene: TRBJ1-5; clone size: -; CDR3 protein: CASRRGGRGDNQPQHF; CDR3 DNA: TGTGCCAGCAGGAGGGGCGGGAGGGGAGACAATCAGCCCCAGCATTTT
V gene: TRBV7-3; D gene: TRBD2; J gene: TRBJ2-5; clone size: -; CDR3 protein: CASRSSGQETQYF; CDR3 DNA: TGTGCCAGCAGGTCTAGCGGGCAAGAGACCCAGTACTTC
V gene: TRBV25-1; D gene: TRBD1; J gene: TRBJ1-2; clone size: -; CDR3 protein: CASSPGGGNYGYTF; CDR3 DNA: TGTGCCAGCAGCCCTGGAGGGGGCAACTATGGCTACACCTTC
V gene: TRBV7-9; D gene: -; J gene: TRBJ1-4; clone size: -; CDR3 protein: CASREIGGGEEKLFF; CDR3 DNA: TGTGCCAGCAGGGAAATAGGAGGGGGAGAGGAAAAACTGTTTTTT
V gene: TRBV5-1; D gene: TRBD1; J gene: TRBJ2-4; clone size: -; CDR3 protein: CASSPGQGVWRAKNIQYF; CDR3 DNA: TGCGCCAGCAGCCCGGGACAGGGGGTCTGGCGAGCCAAAAACATTCAGTACTTC
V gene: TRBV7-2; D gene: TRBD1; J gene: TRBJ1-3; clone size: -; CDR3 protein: CASSSRTGTFSGNTIYF; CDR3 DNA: TGTGCCAGCAGTTCCAGGACAGGCACCTTTTCTGGAAACACCATATATTTT
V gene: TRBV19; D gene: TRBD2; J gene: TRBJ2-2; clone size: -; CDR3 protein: CASSIDQLAGGPNTGELFF; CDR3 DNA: TGTGCCAGTAGTATAGATCAACTAGCGGGGGGTCCTAACACCGGGGAGCTGTTTTTT
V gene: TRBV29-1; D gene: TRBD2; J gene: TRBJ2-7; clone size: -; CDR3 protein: CSVGTGGSYEQYF; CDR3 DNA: TGCAGCGTTGGGACGGGGGGATCCTACGAGCAGTACTTC
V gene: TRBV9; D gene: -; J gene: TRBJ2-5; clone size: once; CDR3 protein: CASSVELPWGETQYF; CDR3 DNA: TGTGCCAGCAGCGTAGAGCTCCCCTGGGGAGAGACCCAGTACTTC
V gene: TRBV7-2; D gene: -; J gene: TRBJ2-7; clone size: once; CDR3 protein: CASSLDRGAGYEQYF; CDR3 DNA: TGTGCCAGCAGCTTAGATAGGGGGGCGGGATACGAGCAGTACTTC
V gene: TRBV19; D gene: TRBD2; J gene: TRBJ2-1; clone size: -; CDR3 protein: CASKLTSGRNEQFF; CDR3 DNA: TGTGCCAGTAAGTTGACTAGCGGGAGGAATGAGCAGTTCTTC
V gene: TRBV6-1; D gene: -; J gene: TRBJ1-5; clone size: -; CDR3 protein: CASSDQPGNQPQHF; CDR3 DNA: TGTGCCAGCAGTGACCAACCAGGGAATCAGCCCCAGCATTTT
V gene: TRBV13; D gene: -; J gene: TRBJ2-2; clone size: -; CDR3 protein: CASSKLDTHSNTGELFF; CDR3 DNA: TGTGCCAGCAGCAAATTGGACACCCACTCGAACACCGGGGAGCTGTTTTTT
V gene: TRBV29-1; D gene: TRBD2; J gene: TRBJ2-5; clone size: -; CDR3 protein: CSVQGTSGSLETQYF; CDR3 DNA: TGCAGCGTCCAGGGGACTAGCGGGAGTCTGGAGACCCAGTACTTC
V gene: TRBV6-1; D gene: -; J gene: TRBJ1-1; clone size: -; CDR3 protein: CASSEFPQAVGGNTEAFF; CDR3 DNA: TGTGCCAGCAGTGAATTCCCGCAGGCCGTTGGCGGGAACACTGAAGCTTTCTTT
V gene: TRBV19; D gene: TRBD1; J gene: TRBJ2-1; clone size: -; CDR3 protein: CATNHGTDDNNEQFF; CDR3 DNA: TGTGCCACGAACCACGGGACAGACGATAACAATGAGCAGTTCTTC
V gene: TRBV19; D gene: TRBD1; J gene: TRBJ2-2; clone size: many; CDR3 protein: CASSTTGGDTGELFF; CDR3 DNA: TGTGCCAGTAGTACGACAGGGGGCGACACCGGGGAGCTGTTTTTT
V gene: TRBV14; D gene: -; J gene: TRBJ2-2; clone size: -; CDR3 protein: CASSQYLTGELFF; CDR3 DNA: TGTGCCAGCAGCCAGTACCTAACCGGGGAGCTGTTTTTT
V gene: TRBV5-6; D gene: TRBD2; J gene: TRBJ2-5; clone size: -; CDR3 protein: CASSFGLAGDRTQYF; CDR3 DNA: TGTGCCAGCAGCTTTGGTCTAGCGGGGGACCGGACCCAGTACTTC